The 9 T cell receptor beta chains below were found in one sample sequenced in a study of cytomegalovirus exposure and HLA in healthy donors. The PCR had 60 Vbeta and 13 Jbeta primers. Method: immunoSEQ multiplex PCR; TCRdb's copy keeps in-frame clones and lacks some. The sample includes about 190,000 clones, roughly 80% of them seen just once. The sample comprised PBMCs. The receptors come from a male donor in good health and CMV-seronegative.

The chain employs TRBV6-5 and TRBJ2-7; D call uncertain. Per the germline V gene, CDR1 is MNHEY and CDR2 is SVGAGI. V lost 6 bases to trimming and J lost 5 bases, with 14 bases between them. This CDR3 is 13 amino acids long. Here the CDR3 reads CASRPMGLNEQYF. CDR3 bases: TGTGCCAGCAGGCCCATGGGCCTCAACGAGCAGTACTTC.

The chain is built from TRBV27 and TRBJ2-7, with D tentatively TRBD2 (5 bases). The CDR3 loop spans 13 amino acids. Trimming pared 3 bases from V and 6 bases from J, leaving 12 bases between. Germline CDR1 MNHEY, CDR2 SMNVEV (reference sequence). The CDR3 nucleotides are TGTGCCAGCAGTTTTAACGGGGTAGGCGAGCAGTACTTC. Encoded protein: CASSFNGVGEQYF.

About this clone itself: One junction end disagrees with the germline gene, perhaps due to a read error. V and J are TRBV29-1 and TRBJ1-2, with D maybe TRBD1 (5 bases). Per the germline V gene, CDR1 is SQVTM and CDR2 is ANQGSEA. The CDR3 is 13 residues long. The CDR3 sequence is CSVEQGISYGYPF. In DNA, the CDR3 is TGCAGCGTTGAACAGGGAATCTCCTATGGCTACCCCTTC.

In this sample, this clone turned up a few times. The J gene is TRBJ2-5, the V gene TRBV7-9; no clear D gene. Germline loops: CDR1 SEHNR, CDR2 FQNEAQ (reference sequence). This CDR3 comprises 11 residues. V lost 2 bases, J lost 11 bases, and 9 bases lay in between. This chain's CDR3 is CASSLSPLQYF. The CDR3, as DNA: TGTGCCAGCAGCTTATCACCGCTACAGTACTTC.

The rearrangement joins TRBV28 to TRBJ1-4; 7 nucleotides agree with TRBD1. The CDR3 covers 17 residues. Germline values: CDR1 MDHEN, CDR2 SYDVKM. V lost 4 bases to trimming and J lost 4 bases; unmatched junction nucleotides: 12. CDR3 sequence reads: CASSSFRMDRINEKLFF. CDR3 DNA sequence: TGTGCCAGCAGTTCCTTCCGTATGGACAGGATTAATGAAAAACTGTTTTTT.

About this clone itself: An end of the junction differs from the germline gene, which may be a read error. The rearrangement uses TRBV7-3 and TRBJ2-7; 8 bases align to TRBD1. This CDR3 contains 12 residues. In germline, CDR1 is SGHTA, CDR2 FQGTGA. The DNA of the CDR3 is TGTGCCAGCAGCTACGGACAGGGCCCCGTCCTCTTC. Translated, it gives CASSYGQGPVLF.

Remarks on this clone: The sample holds other DNA sequences that translate to the same CDR3. The CDR3 region is CASSFRGSQPQHF. The CDR3 nucleotides read TGTGCCAGCAGTTTCAGAGGGAGTCAGCCCCAGCATTTT. The chain carries TRBV28 and TRBJ1-5; D gene uncertain. CDR3 length equals 13 residues. Deletions cut 3 bases from V and 6 bases from J, with 9 bases between. Looked up from germline, CDR1 is MDHEN and CDR2 is SYDVKM.

The V gene is TRBV5-1, the J gene TRBJ1-2; no definite D call. This CDR3 is 16 amino acids long. V was pared by 0 bases and J by 4 bases, with 16 bases between. CDR1 and CDR2 (germline): SGHRS, YFSETQ. For the CDR3, the DNA is TGCGCCAGCAGCTTGGCCGGGGAGGGAAGGCGCTATGGCTACACCTTC. This sequence encodes CASSLAGEGRRYGYTF.

This clone was recorded only once. V is TRBV7-9 and J is TRBJ1-1; 8 positions match TRBD1. The trim removed 5 bases at V and 4 bases at J, leaving 12 bases unmatched. There are 16 residues in the CDR3. Germline values: CDR1 SEHNR, CDR2 FQNEAQ (reference sequence). DNA for the CDR3: TGTGCCAGCAGCCCACCGGCAGGGGGCTCGGGCACTGAAGCTTTCTTT. This codes for CASSPPAGGSGTEAFF.